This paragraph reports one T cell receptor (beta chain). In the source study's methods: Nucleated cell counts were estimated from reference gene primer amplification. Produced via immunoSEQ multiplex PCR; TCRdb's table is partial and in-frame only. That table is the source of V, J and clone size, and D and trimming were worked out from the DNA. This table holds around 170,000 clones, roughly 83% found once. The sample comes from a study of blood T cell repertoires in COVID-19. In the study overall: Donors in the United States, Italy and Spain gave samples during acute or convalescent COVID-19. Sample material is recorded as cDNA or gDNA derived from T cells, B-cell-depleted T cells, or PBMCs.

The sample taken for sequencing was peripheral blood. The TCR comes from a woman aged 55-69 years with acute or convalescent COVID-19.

The CDR3 nucleotides read TGTGCCAGTGGCTCGGGGGGGCTGGGTACAGATACGCAGTATTTT. Residues: CASGSGGLGTDTQYF. The chain couples TRBV19 to TRBJ2-3; TRBD2 matches 8 bases. Trimming took 8 bases from V and 3 from J; bases not matched to a gene: 10. This CDR3 comprises 15 residues. Germline assignment: CDR1 LNHDA and CDR2 SQIVND (reference sequence).